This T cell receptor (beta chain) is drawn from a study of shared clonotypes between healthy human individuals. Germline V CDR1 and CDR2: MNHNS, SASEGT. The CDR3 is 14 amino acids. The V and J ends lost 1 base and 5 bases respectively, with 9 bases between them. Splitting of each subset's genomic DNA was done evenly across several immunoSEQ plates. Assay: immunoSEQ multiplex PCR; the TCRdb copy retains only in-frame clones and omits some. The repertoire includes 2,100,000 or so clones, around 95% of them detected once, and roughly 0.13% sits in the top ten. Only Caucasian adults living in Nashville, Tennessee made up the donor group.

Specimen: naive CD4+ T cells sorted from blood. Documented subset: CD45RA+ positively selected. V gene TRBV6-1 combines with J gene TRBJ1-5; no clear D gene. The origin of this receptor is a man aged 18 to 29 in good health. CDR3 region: CASSEDPGYQPQHF. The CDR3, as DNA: TGTGCCAGCAGTGAAGACCCGGGATATCAGCCCCAGCATTTT.